This entry describes one T cell receptor beta chain. Generated by immunoSEQ multiplex PCR, the TCRdb table keeps only in-frame clones and is missing some. In the table there are hundreds of thousands of clones, 85% to 90% of which are singletons. Symptom resolution, clearance, or two negative PCRs marked donors in Cohort 3 as recovered. This sample was taken from a study of blood T cell repertoires in COVID-19. On the study more broadly: Sources were T cells, B-cell-depleted T cells, or PBMCs; the material itself was cDNA or gDNA.

J was trimmed by 0 bases and V by 4 bases; bases with no gene match: 4. Germline assignment: CDR1 SGHRS and CDR2 YFSETQ. This CDR3 region has 15 residues. The chain carries TRBV5-1 and TRBJ2-1, with TRBD2 matching 7 bases. The sample was PBMCs or T cells enriched from blood (not recorded which). This sequence originates from a man aged 35-49 years who had recovered from COVID-19. The CDR3 is CASSPSGTSYNEQFF. The CDR3 coding sequence is TGCGCCAGCAGCCCCAGCGGGACCTCCTACAATGAGCAGTTCTTC.